These 9 T cell receptor beta chains originate from one sample sequenced in a study of radiotherapy plus CTLA-4 blockade in lung cancer. Method: immunoSEQ multiplex PCR; TCRdb's copy keeps in-frame clones and lacks some. The sample has 30,000 to 45,000 clones, over 60% seen once. The starting material was peripheral blood, obtained from a patient treated with radiotherapy plus ipilimumab. The receptors originated from a human donor with non-small cell lung cancer who had stable disease on radiotherapy plus ipilimumab.

V usage is TRBV7-9 and J usage is TRBJ2-5; 10 nucleotides line up with TRBD2. The trim removed 4 bases at V and 5 bases at J, leaving 4 bases unmatched. Germline V gene data show CDR1 as SEHNR and CDR2 as FQNEAQ (reference sequence). This CDR3 is 14 amino acids long. The CDR3 bases are TGTGCCAGCAGCTCTGTGGGACTAGCGGAGACCCAGTACTTC. Translating gives CASSSVGLAETQYF.

The chain links TRBV30 to TRBJ2-6, with D possibly TRBD2 on 6 matching bases. The CDR3 covers 20 residues. V was pared by 0 bases and J by 2 bases, with 23 bases between. The germline V gene has CDR1 GTSNPN and CDR2 SVGIG (reference sequence). The CDR3 reads CAWSVLGTDSALPGANVLTF. The CDR3 DNA reads TGTGCCTGGAGTGTACTCGGGACTGACAGCGCATTGCCTGGGGCCAACGTCCTGACTTTC.

The rearrangement links TRBV4-1 to TRBJ2-6; possibly TRBD1 for D (5 bases). The length of the CDR3 is 19 residues. The V gene's germline CDR1 is MGHRA and CDR2 YSYEKL. Trimming removed 1 base at V and 4 bases at J, with 20 bases between. The CDR3 sequence: CASSQVGLQDTSGANVLTF. CDR3 sequence (DNA): TGCGCCAGCAGCCAAGTGGGGCTACAGGACACCTCCGGGGCCAACGTCCTGACTTTC.

The chain couples TRBV4-1 to TRBJ1-2; no firm D call. Germline CDR1 is MGHRA and CDR2 is YSYEKL. Trimming shortened V by 3 bases and J by 0 bases, and 11 bases separated the two germline ends. The CDR3 contains 15 residues. CDR3 residues: CASSQEPATNYGYTF. For the CDR3, the DNA is TGCGCCAGCAGCCAGGAGCCAGCCACTAACTATGGCTACACCTTC.

The gene calls are TRBV6-4 and TRBJ1-2, with a weak D call TRBD1 (6 bases). The germline V gene encodes CDR1 MRHNA and CDR2 SNTAGT. The CDR3 is made up of 16 amino acids. V lost 4 bases and J 4 bases, leaving 19 bases between the germline ends. The CDR3 is CASSAQWTEIRYGYTF. The CDR3 DNA reads TGTGCCAGCAGTGCCCAGTGGACAGAAATACGCTATGGCTACACCTTC.

J is TRBJ1-2 and V is TRBV2; TRBD1 matches at 10 bases. The V and J ends lost 2 bases and 8 bases, in that order; junction bases with no gene match: 8. The CDR3 has 15 amino acids. Germline-derived CDR1 and CDR2 are SNHLY and FYNNEI. Written as DNA, the CDR3 is TGTGCCAGCAGTGAACCACCGGGACAGGGGAAGGGCTACACCTTC. Translated, it gives CASSEPPGQGKGYTF.

J is TRBJ1-1 and V is TRBV10-1, with 7 positions matching TRBD1. Looked up from germline, CDR1 is WNHNN and CDR2 is SYGVQD (reference sequence). Germline trimming cut 0 bases from V and 5 bases from J; bases unmatched to any gene: 12. CDR3 size: 17 residues. The CDR3 loop is CASSESRGPHTRTEAFF. The CDR3 DNA sequence: TGCGCCAGCAGTGAGTCTAGGGGGCCCCACACGAGGACTGAAGCTTTCTTT.

This chain joins TRBV23-1 and TRBJ1-3; TRBD1 matches at 7 bases. TRBV23-1 is an ORF, and what it does is uncertain. CDR3 size: 15 residues. Trimming cost V 4 bases and J 3 bases; bases outside gene matches: 6. The DNA for the CDR3 is TGCGCCAGCAGTCGCAGGGGGTTGTGTGGAAACACCATATATTTT. As protein: CASSRRGLCGNTIYF.

The DNA for the CDR3 is TGCAGCGTCCACCGACAATTCGGTGAAGCTTTCTTT. Translation: CSVHRQFGEAFF. This chain joins TRBV29-1 and TRBJ1-1, with no clear D. V was shortened by 6 bases and J by 7 bases, with 15 bases between the two germline ends. The germline gives CDR1 SQVTM, CDR2 ANQGSEA. This CDR3 has 12 residues.